This record covers a single T cell receptor beta chain. Its antigen is unknown. Treatment defined: oral pan-JAK inhibitor, 5-10 mg twice daily. The source of the sample is a study of CD8+ T cells in alopecia areata. Whole-study context: Administration of oral tofacitinib to treated patients was at 5 to 10 mg twice daily. Points from the study as a whole: Compared with normal scalp, lesional scalp had higher clonality and more expanded CD8+ clones.

Sequencing used cDNA as its template, made by extracting RNA and reverse transcribing it. Libraries were prepared by immunoSEQ multiplex PCR; TCRdb keeps only in-frame clonotypes and omits some of them. The table lists 170,000 or so clones, roughly three fifths of them singletons. Trimming cost V 1 base and J 6 bases; bases outside gene matches: 2. Germline V gives CDR1 SQVTM, CDR2 ANQGSEA. The CDR3 has 12 amino acids. This chain uses TRBV29-1 with TRBJ2-7; 8 bases match TRBD2. The sequence was obtained from a human donor with alopecia areata. Sequences were derived from CD8+ T cells sorted from blood, sampled at week 24, from a patient treated with tofacitinib. CDR3 region: CSVEGGGLEQYF. The DNA of the CDR3 is TGCAGCGTTGAAGGCGGGGGGCTCGAGCAGTACTTC.